What follows describes a single T cell receptor beta chain. The data are from a study of T cell changes during pregnancy in multiple sclerosis. This table comes from immunoSEQ multiplex PCR, and its TCRdb copy is limited to in-frame clones, with some not included. The sample includes about 44,000 clones, about nine tenths of them seen just once. The length of the CDR3 is 15 residues. Per the germline V gene, CDR1 is SGHDT and CDR2 is YYEEEE. The J segment lost 12 bases and the V segment lost 4 bases, leaving 15 bases of the junction unmatched. V gene TRBV5-6 combines with J gene TRBJ1-4; 7 bases align to TRBD1. The origin of this receptor is a female donor with multiple sclerosis, enrolled in a pregnancy study. Sequencing used CD4+ T cells from peripheral blood mononuclear cells, obtained in the third trimester of pregnancy. The CDR3 coding sequence is TGTGCCAGCAGCCCGATTGGAAGGGGGCAAGGGGAACTGTTTTTT. It translates to CASSPIGRGQGELFF.